The clone carrying this T cell receptor beta chain was observed a few times. The CDR3 totals 14 residues. CDR1 is SGHRS, CDR2 YFSETQ, per germline. V shed 3 bases and J 8 bases; nucleotides not matched to a gene: 4. The data are from a study of T-cell memory formation after mild COVID-19. TCRdb passed the 5' RACE reads through MiXCR, listing each CDR3 protein once. Seen here are approximately 250,000 distinct CDR3 sequences, approximately 15% observed once, and the top ten hold 20% to 25%. This chain joins TRBV5-1 and TRBJ2-1; 11 bases map to TRBD1. The material sequenced was PBMCs or a T cell subset sorted from them (not recorded which). This receptor was obtained from a man between 18 and 35 years old who had mild COVID-19 (a few samples of this study predate the infection). Cell type and time point are not known. CDR3 sequence reads: CASSYGQGADEQFF. CDR3 nucleotide sequence: TGCGCCAGCAGCTATGGACAGGGGGCCGATGAGCAGTTCTTC.